A selection of T cell receptor beta chains follows, all from one sample in a study of OX40 agonist ivuxolimab in advanced cancers. Profiling relied on immunoSEQ multiplex PCR, and the TCRdb table lists in-frame clones only, not all of them. This repertoire shows roughly 77,000 clones, roughly 90% found once; its top ten account for 11%. The material was CD4+ or CD8+ T cells sorted from blood, obtained in a trial of the OX40 agonist ivuxolimab. The receptors were gathered from an adult with an advanced solid tumor such as melanoma, head and neck, liver or kidney cancer. Each CDR3 is given with its conserved first and last residue. A D gene is named only where the DNA matches it firmly. Clone size is not always given. Where it is, it says once, few, many or a class for expanded clones.

j_call: TRBJ2-7
clone_size: NA
d_call: NA
v_call: TRBV11-2
cdr3_aa: CASSPGVGSYEQYF
cdr3_nt: TGTGCCAGCAGCCCAGGGGTCGGCTCCTACGAGCAGTACTTC

j_call: TRBJ2-2
clone_size: NA
d_call: NA
v_call: TRBV6-6
cdr3_aa: CASSYSIGAGELFF
cdr3_nt: TGTGCCAGCAGTTACTCGATAGGGGCCGGGGAGCTGTTTTTT

j_call: TRBJ1-2
clone_size: NA
d_call: TRBD1
v_call: TRBV6-5
cdr3_aa: CASRPPGQLYGYTF
cdr3_nt: TGTGCCAGCAGGCCCCCGGGACAGCTTTATGGCTACACCTTC

j_call: TRBJ2-1
clone_size: NA
d_call: TRBD1
v_call: TRBV7-3
cdr3_aa: CASSDTGGPYNEQFF
cdr3_nt: TGTGCCAGCAGCGACACAGGGGGCCCCTACAATGAGCAGTTCTTC

j_call: TRBJ2-7
clone_size: NA
d_call: TRBD1
v_call: TRBV29-1
cdr3_aa: CSAWTGGSYEQYF
cdr3_nt: TGCAGCGCCTGGACAGGGGGATCCTACGAGCAGTACTTC

j_call: TRBJ2-3
clone_size: NA
d_call: NA
v_call: TRBV11-3
cdr3_aa: CASSSRGSTDTQYF
cdr3_nt: TGTGCCAGCAGCTCGCGGGGAAGCACAGATACGCAGTATTTT

j_call: TRBJ2-2
clone_size: NA
d_call: TRBD2
v_call: TRBV13
cdr3_aa: CASSHVAGENTGELFF
cdr3_nt: TGTGCCAGCAGCCATGTAGCGGGCGAGAACACCGGGGAGCTGTTTTTT

j_call: TRBJ1-1
clone_size: NA
d_call: NA
v_call: TRBV10-3
cdr3_aa: CAISPGGTEAFF
cdr3_nt: TGTGCCATCAGTCCCGGTGGAACTGAAGCTTTCTTT

j_call: TRBJ1-5
clone_size: NA
d_call: NA
v_call: TRBV6-6
cdr3_aa: CASSSWDGNQPQHF
cdr3_nt: TGTGCCAGCAGTTCCTGGGACGGAAATCAGCCCCAGCATTTT

j_call: TRBJ2-3
clone_size: NA
d_call: TRBD1
v_call: TRBV13
cdr3_aa: CASSTRQGPDTQYF
cdr3_nt: TGTGCCAGCAGCACCCGACAGGGGCCAGATACGCAGTATTTT

j_call: TRBJ2-3
clone_size: NA
d_call: NA
v_call: TRBV10-2
cdr3_aa: CASSDGLTDTQYF
cdr3_nt: TGCGCCAGCAGTGACGGGCTCACAGATACGCAGTATTTT

j_call: TRBJ1-3
clone_size: NA
d_call: NA
v_call: TRBV2
cdr3_aa: CASSEAREGISGNTIYF
cdr3_nt: TGTGCCAGCAGTGAAGCGAGGGAAGGTATCTCTGGAAACACCATATATTTT

j_call: TRBJ2-1
clone_size: NA
d_call: NA
v_call: TRBV9
cdr3_aa: CASSDPGTLSEQFF
cdr3_nt: TGTGCCAGCAGTGATCCCGGGACACTCAGTGAGCAGTTCTTC

j_call: TRBJ2-3
clone_size: once
d_call: NA
v_call: TRBV27
cdr3_aa: CASSFSPPGTDTQYF
cdr3_nt: TGTGCCAGCAGTTTTTCCCCACCGGGCACAGATACGCAGTATTTT

j_call: TRBJ2-3
clone_size: NA
d_call: TRBD2
v_call: TRBV7-9
cdr3_aa: CASSPTNPSGGSTDTQYF
cdr3_nt: TGTGCCAGCAGTCCAACCAACCCTAGCGGCGGTAGCACAGATACGCAGTATTTT

j_call: TRBJ1-5
clone_size: NA
d_call: NA
v_call: TRBV27
cdr3_aa: CASSLLGAPGLNQPQHF
cdr3_nt: TGTGCCAGCAGTTTATTAGGGGCCCCAGGACTCAATCAGCCCCAGCATTTT

j_call: TRBJ2-7
clone_size: NA
d_call: TRBD2
v_call: TRBV4-3
cdr3_aa: CASSQDGVGGYEQYF
cdr3_nt: TGCGCCAGCAGCCAAGACGGGGTCGGGGGGTACGAGCAGTACTTC

j_call: TRBJ2-7
clone_size: NA
d_call: NA
v_call: TRBV4-1
cdr3_aa: CASSQEAAFEQYF
cdr3_nt: TGCGCCAGCAGCCAAGAGGCGGCGTTCGAGCAGTACTTC

j_call: TRBJ2-3
clone_size: NA
d_call: NA
v_call: TRBV5-1
cdr3_aa: CASSLVPEVANTDTQYF
cdr3_nt: TGCGCCAGCAGCTTGGTTCCGGAGGTGGCCAACACAGATACGCAGTATTTT

j_call: TRBJ1-2
clone_size: NA
d_call: NA
v_call: TRBV5-1
cdr3_aa: CASSLAEGLRGYGYTF
cdr3_nt: TGCGCCAGCAGCTTGGCCGAAGGACTCCGGGGCTATGGCTACACCTTC

j_call: TRBJ2-3
clone_size: NA
d_call: NA
v_call: TRBV11-2
cdr3_aa: CASSLVITDTQYF
cdr3_nt: TGTGCCAGCAGCTTGGTAATCACAGATACGCAGTATTTT

j_call: TRBJ2-7
clone_size: NA
d_call: NA
v_call: TRBV6-1
cdr3_aa: CASSLTRQYYEQYF
cdr3_nt: TGTGCCAGCAGTCTTACCAGACAGTACTACGAGCAGTACTTC

j_call: TRBJ1-3
clone_size: NA
d_call: NA
v_call: TRBV5-6
cdr3_aa: CASSFGGPGNTIYF
cdr3_nt: TGTGCCAGCAGCTTTGGAGGGCCCGGAAACACCATATATTTT

j_call: TRBJ2-1
clone_size: NA
d_call: TRBD2
v_call: TRBV4-2
cdr3_aa: CASSFSTGLPNNEQFF
cdr3_nt: TGTGCCAGCAGCTTTTCTACGGGACTACCCAACAATGAGCAGTTCTTC

j_call: TRBJ1-2
clone_size: NA
d_call: TRBD1
v_call: TRBV4-3
cdr3_aa: CASSPSMAGGVYYGYTF
cdr3_nt: TGCGCCAGCAGCCCATCTATGGCAGGGGGCGTTTACTATGGCTACACCTTC

j_call: TRBJ2-5
clone_size: once
d_call: TRBD2
v_call: TRBV10-3
cdr3_aa: CAISELWTSGGQETQYF
cdr3_nt: TGTGCCATCAGTGAGTTGTGGACTAGCGGGGGCCAAGAGACCCAGTACTTC

j_call: TRBJ2-5
clone_size: NA
d_call: TRBD2
v_call: TRBV7-9
cdr3_aa: CASSFRTGSGGAGETQYF
cdr3_nt: TGTGCCAGCAGCTTTAGGACGGGTAGCGGGGGAGCCGGGGAGACCCAGTACTTC

j_call: TRBJ1-2
clone_size: NA
d_call: NA
v_call: TRBV6-5
cdr3_aa: CASSYSAAYGYTF
cdr3_nt: TGTGCCAGCAGTTACTCGGCAGCATATGGCTACACCTTC

j_call: TRBJ1-4
clone_size: NA
d_call: NA
v_call: TRBV4-1
cdr3_aa: CASRGGDEKLFF
cdr3_nt: TGCGCCAGCCGAGGGGGGGATGAAAAACTGTTTTTT

j_call: TRBJ1-1
clone_size: medium-sized
d_call: TRBD1
v_call: TRBV25-1
cdr3_aa: CASSAWTGLNTEAFF
cdr3_nt: TGTGCCAGCAGTGCTTGGACAGGGCTGAACACTGAAGCTTTCTTT

j_call: TRBJ2-7
clone_size: NA
d_call: TRBD2
v_call: TRBV19
cdr3_aa: CASSPGGAYEQYF
cdr3_nt: TGTGCCAGTAGCCCTGGGGGGGCCTACGAGCAGTACTTC

j_call: TRBJ2-7
clone_size: once
d_call: NA
v_call: TRBV29-1
cdr3_aa: CSVRGGSSYEQYF
cdr3_nt: TGCAGCGTTCGAGGGGGAAGCTCCTACGAGCAGTACTTC

j_call: TRBJ2-1
clone_size: few
d_call: NA
v_call: TRBV29-1
cdr3_aa: CSVGDPFF
cdr3_nt: TGCAGCGTTGGGGACCCGTTCTTC

j_call: TRBJ2-1
clone_size: once
d_call: TRBD1
v_call: TRBV11-1
cdr3_aa: CASSLRTGDFYNEQFF
cdr3_nt: TGTGCCAGCAGCTTAAGGACAGGGGACTTTTACAATGAGCAGTTCTTC

j_call: TRBJ2-5
clone_size: NA
d_call: NA
v_call: TRBV11-2
cdr3_aa: CASSQSRELTQYF
cdr3_nt: TGTGCCAGCAGCCAAAGCAGGGAATTGACCCAGTACTTC

j_call: TRBJ1-1
clone_size: NA
d_call: NA
v_call: TRBV6-5
cdr3_aa: CASSPGYGTEAFF
cdr3_nt: TGTGCCAGCAGTCCTGGATATGGGACTGAAGCTTTCTTT

j_call: TRBJ2-1
clone_size: NA
d_call: NA
v_call: TRBV21-1
cdr3_aa: CASSKAKGAPSEQFF
cdr3_nt: TGTGCCAGCTCTAAAGCAAAGGGGGCGCCAAGTGAGCAGTTCTTC

j_call: TRBJ1-1
clone_size: few
d_call: NA
v_call: TRBV5-1
cdr3_aa: CASSLAPGLNTEAFF
cdr3_nt: TGCGCCAGCAGCTTGGCCCCGGGACTGAACACTGAAGCTTTCTTT

j_call: TRBJ2-1
clone_size: NA
d_call: NA
v_call: TRBV7-9
cdr3_aa: CASSFEAGGASYNEQFF
cdr3_nt: TGTGCCAGCAGCTTTGAGGCAGGGGGGGCCTCCTACAATGAGCAGTTCTTC

j_call: TRBJ2-1
clone_size: NA
d_call: TRBD1
v_call: TRBV29-1
cdr3_aa: CSGTGTGLYNEQFF
cdr3_nt: TGCAGCGGAACCGGGACAGGGCTCTACAATGAGCAGTTCTTC

j_call: TRBJ2-1
clone_size: NA
d_call: NA
v_call: TRBV11-2
cdr3_aa: CASSLVVGSGSEQFF
cdr3_nt: TGTGCCAGCAGCTTAGTAGTGGGTTCGGGCAGTGAGCAGTTCTTC

j_call: TRBJ2-7
clone_size: NA
d_call: NA
v_call: TRBV29-1
cdr3_aa: CSVPDPKGTYEQYF
cdr3_nt: TGCAGCGTTCCGGACCCGAAGGGTACCTACGAGCAGTACTTC

j_call: TRBJ1-1
clone_size: NA
d_call: NA
v_call: TRBV5-4
cdr3_aa: CASSLEGSTEAFF
cdr3_nt: TGTGCCAGCAGCTTGGAGGGGAGTACTGAAGCTTTCTTT

j_call: TRBJ1-1
clone_size: NA
d_call: NA
v_call: TRBV7-9
cdr3_aa: CASSLIGWEAFF
cdr3_nt: TGTGCCAGCAGCTTAATTGGATGGGAAGCTTTCTTT

j_call: TRBJ2-3
clone_size: NA
d_call: NA
v_call: TRBV7-8
cdr3_aa: CASSLLAGTDTQYF
cdr3_nt: TGTGCCAGCAGCTTACTCGCAGGCACAGATACGCAGTATTTT

j_call: TRBJ2-5
clone_size: NA
d_call: NA
v_call: TRBV5-8
cdr3_aa: CASSSARWATAQETQYF
cdr3_nt: TGTGCCAGCAGCTCCGCTAGGTGGGCAACGGCTCAAGAGACCCAGTACTTC

j_call: TRBJ2-1
clone_size: NA
d_call: NA
v_call: TRBV10-3
cdr3_aa: CAISGGEGVSGEQFF
cdr3_nt: TGTGCCATCAGTGGGGGCGAGGGGGTTTCGGGTGAGCAGTTCTTC

j_call: TRBJ1-5
clone_size: NA
d_call: NA
v_call: TRBV18
cdr3_aa: CASSPPGVDLGNQPQHF
cdr3_nt: TGTGCCAGCTCACCACCAGGGGTTGATTTGGGCAATCAGCCCCAGCATTTT

j_call: TRBJ1-2
clone_size: NA
d_call: NA
v_call: TRBV7-9
cdr3_aa: CASSSSGTPKYGYTF
cdr3_nt: TGTGCCAGCAGCTCCTCCGGGACACCAAAATATGGCTACACCTTC

j_call: TRBJ2-7
clone_size: NA
d_call: NA
v_call: TRBV5-6
cdr3_aa: CASGTGPSYEQYF
cdr3_nt: TGTGCCAGCGGGACGGGGCCCTCCTACGAGCAGTACTTC

j_call: TRBJ1-4
clone_size: NA
d_call: TRBD1
v_call: TRBV27
cdr3_aa: CASSFTTGGGKLFF
cdr3_nt: TGTGCCAGCAGTTTTACCACAGGGGGCGGAAAACTGTTTTTT

j_call: TRBJ1-1
clone_size: NA
d_call: NA
v_call: TRBV6-1
cdr3_aa: CASKGGGLTEAFF
cdr3_nt: TGTGCCAGCAAAGGCGGGGGCCTCACTGAAGCTTTCTTT

j_call: TRBJ1-4
clone_size: NA
d_call: NA
v_call: TRBV14
cdr3_aa: CASSLGTPATNEKLFF
cdr3_nt: TGTGCCAGCAGCCTCGGGACTCCGGCAACTAATGAAAAACTGTTTTTT

j_call: TRBJ1-1
clone_size: NA
d_call: NA
v_call: TRBV5-1
cdr3_aa: CASSLAGADTEAFF
cdr3_nt: TGCGCCAGCAGCTTGGCAGGGGCGGACACTGAAGCTTTCTTT

j_call: TRBJ1-6
clone_size: once
d_call: NA
v_call: TRBV6-1
cdr3_aa: CASSSQGEANSPLHF
cdr3_nt: TGTGCCAGCAGCTCACAGGGTGAGGCTAATTCACCCCTCCACTTT

j_call: TRBJ1-6
clone_size: NA
d_call: NA
v_call: TRBV4-1
cdr3_aa: CASSHDPEIYGNSPLHF
cdr3_nt: TGCGCCAGCAGCCATGACCCCGAAATTTACGGCAATTCACCCCTCCACTTT

j_call: TRBJ2-2
clone_size: NA
d_call: TRBD2
v_call: TRBV4-1
cdr3_aa: CASSQGPSGGNWGTGELFF
cdr3_nt: TGCGCCAGCAGCCAAGGTCCTAGCGGGGGAAACTGGGGCACCGGGGAGCTGTTTTTT

j_call: TRBJ1-4
clone_size: NA
d_call: TRBD1
v_call: TRBV5-4
cdr3_aa: CASSPASGQGFEKLFF
cdr3_nt: TGTGCCAGCAGCCCAGCTTCGGGACAGGGCTTCGAAAAACTGTTTTTT